This TCR beta chain originates from a study of brain T cells in children with intractable seizures (dated by TCRdb to the early 2020s). Background for the entire study: Resected brain tissue from about 50 pediatric epilepsy surgery cases was first screened for immune gene transcripts using a NanoString immunology panel. Of the roughly 12 selected surgery cases, pre-surgery blood was also sequenced for eight, so four had brain tissue only.

What the time point label conveys for this sample: resected brain tissue, or blood drawn just prior to surgery. The surgery cases showing the highest brain T cell transcript signatures were chosen for TCR beta chain sequencing of brain tissue and, when available, of blood. Before surgery, the patients had been given at least one anti-epileptic drug. The TCR-sequenced patients were children whose drug-resistant epilepsy was caused by tuberous sclerosis complex, focal cortical dysplasia, Rasmussen encephalitis or hemimegalencephaly. The Monarch genomic DNA purification kit was used to extract bulk genomic DNA from unsorted brain tissue and whole blood. Results and caveats for the whole study, not just this receptor: Sequencing depth differed between pre- and post-surgery blood, so clones missing from the pre-surgery sample may reflect undersampling. Viral specificity was inferred only from CDR3 sequence similarity, and patients' HCMV serostatus was unknown.

The immunoSEQ assay was used to generate TCR beta chain sequences from genomic DNA. The study's own analysis went as follows. CDR3 sequences that did not begin with the conserved framework cysteine at position 104 were removed manually. To get clonality, the normalized Shannon's Diversity Index was subtracted from one, giving values from 0 (maximal diversity) to 1 (oligoclonal). Chi-squared comparison-of-proportions tests were used to check whether the frequency of the same CDR3 differed between samples, for example brain versus blood. Public clonotypes were found by searching immuneACCESS, and the VDJdb browser was used to assess similarity to known antiviral clonotypes. In TCRdb, the immuneACCESS table is reduced to in-frame sequences with V and J assigned. These tables do not hold every clone; where another copy was compared, an unresolved V gene accounts for under half, and the others remain unexplained. The DNA was the basis for D and trimming; V, J and clone size are from that table. The sample table contains 80,000 or so clones; only one count was recorded for about 93% of them. More than 1.5% of the sample is in the top ten clones.

CDR1 and CDR2 were assigned from the germline V gene (reference sequence) as LNHDA and SQIVND. The CDR3, cysteine through phenylalanine, is 12 amino acids long. Just the 36-base CDR3 DNA is kept, in frame starting at base 1. V is cut by 8 bases and J by 8 bases, and the space between the germline ends is 12 bases. To note about this clone: Its recognized antigen is unknown. Nothing much larger sits one base from this clone, and base qualities are not available.

Sequenced material: peripheral blood, taken at surgery. The chain is assembled from TRBV19 and TRBJ1-4; 6 matching bases give a weak D call of TRBD1. This receptor was obtained from a boy under three years old with tuberous sclerosis and intractable seizures. The CDR3 in this case is CASGGGREKLFF. The nucleotide sequence is TGTGCCAGTGGTGGGGGCCGCGAAAAACTGTTTTTT.